This TCR beta chain was obtained from a study of CD8 T cells in ankylosing spondylitis. TCRdb passed the 5' RACE reads through MiXCR, listing each CDR3 protein once. The data hold approximately 350,000 distinct CDR3 sequences, with 14% to 15% observed a single time. Regarding this clonotype: Its antigen is still unknown.

The V gene lost 0 bases and the J gene lost 9 bases, with 7 bases spanning the gap. Looked up from germline, CDR1 is LNHNV and CDR2 is YYDKDF (reference sequence). CDR3 size: 12 residues. Study conclusions and caveats: Characteristic of ankylosing spondylitis blood, it appeared, was a TCR beta motif comprising about eight highly homologous variants.

Sequencing was carried out using blood, either unsorted or a sorted T cell fraction (not recorded which). V and J are TRBV15 and TRBJ2-3; D call uncertain. This sequence was found in a male donor with ankylosing spondylitis or in good health (not recorded which). In nucleotides, the CDR3 is TGTGCCACCAGCAGAGATCAAGGGACGCAGTATTTT. This gives the protein CATSRDQGTQYF.